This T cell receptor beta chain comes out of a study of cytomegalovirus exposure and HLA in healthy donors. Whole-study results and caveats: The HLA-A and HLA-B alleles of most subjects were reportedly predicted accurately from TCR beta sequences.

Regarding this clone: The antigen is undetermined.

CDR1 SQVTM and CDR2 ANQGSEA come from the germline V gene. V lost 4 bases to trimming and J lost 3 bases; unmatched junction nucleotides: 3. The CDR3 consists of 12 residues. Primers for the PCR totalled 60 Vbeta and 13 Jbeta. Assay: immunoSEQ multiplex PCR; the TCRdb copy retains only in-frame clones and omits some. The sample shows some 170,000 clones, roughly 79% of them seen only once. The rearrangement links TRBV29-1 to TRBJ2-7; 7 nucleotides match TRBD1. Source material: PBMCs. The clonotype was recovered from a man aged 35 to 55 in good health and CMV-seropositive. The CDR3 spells CSVAQGNYEQYF. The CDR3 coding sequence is TGCAGCGTTGCACAGGGGAACTACGAGCAGTACTTC.